The TCR beta chain described here comes from a study of T cell responses to AZD1222 COVID-19 vaccine. Background on the study: Second doses at about 4 or about 12 weeks were pooled. The study, taken as a whole, reports: Once two AZD1222 doses were given, Spike-specific TCR breadth and depth went up. Clonal diversity may have been underestimated, and the donors were mostly white British, with more females than males. Vaccine-related CD4 TCRs covered spike, predominating at 160-218 and 743-854.

Measured with immunoSEQ multiplex PCR; TCRdb has only the in-frame clones, and not every one. The sample holds 150,000 to 200,000 clones, 90% seen once. This CDR3 contains 13 residues. Germline V gene sequence: CDR1 WSHSY, CDR2 SAAADI. Unmatched junction bases numbered 3, after V lost 4 bases and J lost 4 bases. About this clone itself: Its specificity is unknown.

Specimen: peripheral blood, collected on day 0 of AZD1222 vaccination. The clonotype was recovered from an adult in good health. The V call is TRBV10-2, the J call TRBJ2-7; 8 bases match TRBD2. CDR3 amino acids: CASSVSGGYEQYF. The CDR3 bases are TGCGCCAGCAGTGTCAGCGGGGGTTACGAGCAGTACTTC.